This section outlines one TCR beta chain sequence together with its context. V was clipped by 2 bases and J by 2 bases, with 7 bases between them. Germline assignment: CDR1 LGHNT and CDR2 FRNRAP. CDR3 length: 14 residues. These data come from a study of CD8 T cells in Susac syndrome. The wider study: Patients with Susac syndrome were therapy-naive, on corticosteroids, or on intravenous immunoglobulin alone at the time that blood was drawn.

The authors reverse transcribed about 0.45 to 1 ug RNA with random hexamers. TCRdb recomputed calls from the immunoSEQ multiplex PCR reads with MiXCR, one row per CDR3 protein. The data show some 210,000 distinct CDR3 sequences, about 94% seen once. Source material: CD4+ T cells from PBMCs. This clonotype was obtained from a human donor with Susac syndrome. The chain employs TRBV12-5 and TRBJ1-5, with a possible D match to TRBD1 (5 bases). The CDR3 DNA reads TGTGCTAGTGGTTTGAGGGGAGGCAATCAGCCCCAGCATTTT. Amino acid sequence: CASGLRGGNQPQHF.